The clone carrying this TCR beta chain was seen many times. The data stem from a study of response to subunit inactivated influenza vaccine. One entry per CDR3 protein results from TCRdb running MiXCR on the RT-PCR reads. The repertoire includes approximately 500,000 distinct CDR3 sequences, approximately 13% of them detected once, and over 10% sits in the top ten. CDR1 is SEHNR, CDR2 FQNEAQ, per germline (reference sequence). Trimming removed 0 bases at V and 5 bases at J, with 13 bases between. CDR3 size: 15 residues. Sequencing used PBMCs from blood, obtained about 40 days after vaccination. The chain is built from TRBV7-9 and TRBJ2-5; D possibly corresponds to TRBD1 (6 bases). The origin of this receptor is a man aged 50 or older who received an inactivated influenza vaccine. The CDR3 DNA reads TGTGCCAGCAGCTTAGCAGGGGGTCGAGAGGAGACCCAGTACTTC. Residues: CASSLAGGREETQYF. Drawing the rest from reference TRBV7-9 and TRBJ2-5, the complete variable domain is DTGVSQNPRHKITKRGQNVTFRCDPISEHNRLYWYRQTLGQGPEFLTYFQNEAQLEKSRLLSDRFSAERPKGSFSTLEIQRTEQGDSAMYLCASSLAGGREETQYFGPGTRLLVL.